Presented here are 6 T cell receptor beta chains from one specimen sequenced in a study of blood T cell repertoires in COVID-19. Sequencing was performed with immunoSEQ multiplex PCR; in TCRdb, only in-frame clones are kept and a portion is missing. Of 250,000 to 300,000 clones in the sample, 90% to 95% are singletons; the top ten hold 1.2%. Specimen: PBMCs or T cells enriched from blood (not recorded which). These receptors were obtained from a human donor in a cohort exposed to, infected with or recovered from COVID-19 (not recorded which). The donor label of this sample is uncertain.

The genes are TRBV23-1 and TRBJ1-5; TRBD1 matches at 8 bases. TRBV23-1 counts as an open reading frame of uncertain function. The CDR3 has 17 residues. V lost 0 bases to trimming and J lost 4 bases; unmatched junction nucleotides: 8. CDR3 sequence (DNA): TGCGCCAGCAGTCAATCCCAGACAGGGGAATGGAATCAGCCCCAGCATTTT. It codes for CASSQSQTGEWNQPQHF.

This chain connects TRBV6-6 to TRBJ2-1; D is perhaps TRBD2 (5 bases). Germline loops: CDR1 MNHNY, CDR2 SVGAGI (reference sequence). V gave up 2 bases and J gave up 11 bases, with 13 bases separating them. The CDR3 spans 13 residues. CDR3 residues: CASSYLLDGKQFF. In DNA form, the CDR3 reads TGTGCCAGCAGTTACCTCTTGGACGGGAAGCAGTTCTTC.

V and J are TRBV6-9 and TRBJ2-7; 9 positions match TRBD1. V was pared by 6 bases and J by 7 bases, with 10 bases of the junction left unmatched. Germline CDR1 MNHGY, CDR2 SVAAGI. The CDR3 contains 14 residues. The DNA for the CDR3 is TGTGCCAGCAGCAACCGGGACAGGGTTCTGGAGCAGTACTTC. Its translation: CASSNRDRVLEQYF.

This chain joins TRBV18 and TRBJ2-7; TRBD1 is a possible D gene (5 bases). Germline V gene lookup returns CDR1 KGHSH and CDR2 LQKENI. Trimming removed 3 bases at V and 1 base at J, with 13 bases between. This CDR3 has 15 amino acids. The CDR3 reads CASSPQGLVSYEQYF. The CDR3 region has the DNA TGTGCCAGCTCACCTCAGGGATTGGTTTCCTACGAGCAGTACTTC.

This clone occurred once. This chain joins TRBV7-9 and TRBJ1-4, with 7 bases identical to TRBD1. CDR3 length equals 15 residues. Germline V gene data show CDR1 as SEHNR and CDR2 as FQNEAQ (reference sequence). V gave up 5 bases and J gave up 4 bases; unmatched junction bases: 7. The CDR3 DNA reads as TGTGCCAGCAGCCCAGGACAGGCTAGTAATGAAAAACTGTTTTTT. Encoded protein: CASSPGQASNEKLFF.

The V gene is TRBV19, the J gene TRBJ1-5; D possibly corresponds to TRBD1 (6 bases). Germline values: CDR1 LNHDA, CDR2 SQIVND (reference sequence). The CDR3 has 15 amino acids. The V and J ends lost 7 bases and 5 bases respectively, with 18 bases between them. DNA for the CDR3: TGTGCCAGTATGAGGGGGATCCTCTTTGATCAGCCCCAGCATTTT. It is translated as CASMRGILFDQPQHF.